These T cell receptor beta chains were read from a single sample in a study of T-cell memory formation after mild COVID-19. Using its own MiXCR run on the 5' RACE reads, TCRdb lists one record per CDR3 protein. The sample contains 300,000 to 400,000 distinct CDR3 sequences, over 10% of which appear only once. What was sequenced was PBMCs or a T cell subset sorted from them (not recorded which). Source of these receptors: a man between 18 and 35 years old who had mild COVID-19 (a few samples of this study predate the infection). Cell type and time point are not known. Each CDR3 is given with its conserved first and last residue. The D gene is left open where the match is weak. The listing skips clone size in some rows; elsewhere it reads once, few, many or a size class.

TRBV20-1	TRBD1	TRBJ1-6	many	CSAPGTANSPLHF	TGCAGTGCTCCCGGGACAGCTAATTCACCCCTCCACTTT
TRBV4-2	.	TRBJ2-7	.	CASSLSRGGYEQYF	TGTGCCAGCAGCCTTTCAAGGGGCGGCTACGAGCAGTACTTC
TRBV6-6	TRBD2	TRBJ2-3	few	CASGTSHTDTQYF	TGTGCCAGCGGGACTAGCCATACCGATACGCAGTATTTT
TRBV7-9	.	TRBJ2-6	few	CASSYRAGANVLTF	TGTGCCAGCAGCTACAGGGCTGGGGCCAACGTCCTGACTTTC
TRBV5-1	TRBD1	TRBJ1-1	many	CASSWGDRGPNTEAFF	TGCGCCAGCAGCTGGGGGGACAGGGGGCCTAACACTGAAGCTTTCTTT
TRBV20-1	.	TRBJ1-5	few	CSARDFGSGRQPQHF	TGCAGTGCTAGAGATTTCGGCTCCGGGCGGCAGCCCCAGCATTTT
TRBV7-9	.	TRBJ1-1	few	CASSARTGTETFF	TGTGCCAGCAGCGCGCGGACCGGGACCGAAACTTTCTTT
TRBV12-3/TRBV12-4	.	TRBJ1-5	few	CASGTSLVQPQHF	TGTGCCAGTGGGACCTCCTTAGTGCAGCCCCAGCATTTT
TRBV9	TRBD1	TRBJ2-5	few	CASSGTGQGISGETQYF	TGTGCCAGCAGCGGAACAGGACAGGGAATTTCGGGGGAGACCCAGTACTTC
TRBV13	.	TRBJ2-6	few	CASRGFSGANVLTF	TGTGCCAGCAGGGGGTTCTCTGGGGCCAACGTCCTGACTTTC
TRBV20-1	.	TRBJ1-4	few	CSALLLGDEKLFF	TGCAGTGCTCTCCTTTTGGGCGATGAAAAACTGTTTTTT
TRBV20-1	.	TRBJ1-2	.	CSARDGSNYGYTF	TGCAGTGCTCGGGACGGCTCTAACTATGGCTACACCTTC
TRBV11-2	TRBD2	TRBJ2-5	once	CASTGGIQETQYF	TGTGCCAGCACCGGGGGGATACAAGAGACCCAGTACTTC
TRBV21-1	.	TRBJ1-2	few	CASAPTGPDYFNYGYTF	TGTGCCAGCGCCCCGACGGGGCCCGACTATTTTAACTATGGCTACACCTTC
TRBV19	TRBD1	TRBJ1-2	.	CASSPDRAFECTF	TGTGCCAGTAGCCCGGACAGGGCCTTTGAGTGCACCTTC
TRBV4-1	.	TRBJ1-6	few	CASSQGFAPLHF	TGCGCCAGCAGCCAGGGGTTTGCACCCCTCCACTTT
TRBV4-1	.	TRBJ1-1	.	CASSHPGRNYTEAFF	TGCGCCAGCAGCCATCCCGGACGGAACTACACTGAAGCTTTCTTT
TRBV5-1	TRBD2	TRBJ2-7	few	CASSSPDVRGSIAEQYF	TGCGCCAGCAGCTCACCCGACGTGCGGGGGTCGATCGCCGAGCAGTACTTC
TRBV20-1	.	TRBJ1-4	.	CSARDSTEAFEKLFF	TGCAGTGCTAGAGACTCAACAGAGGCATTTGAAAAACTGTTTTTT
TRBV20-1	TRBD1	TRBJ1-2	few	CSAEGQGLGGYTF	TGCAGTGCGGAGGGACAGGGGCTAGGTGGCTACACCTTC
TRBV5-1	TRBD1	TRBJ2-7	few	CASSRGTGEVGEQYF	TGCGCCAGCAGCCGTGGGACAGGGGAAGTCGGCGAGCAGTACTTC
TRBV18	.	TRBJ1-4	few	CASLEATNEKLFF	TGTGCCAGCCTAGAAGCAACTAATGAAAAACTGTTTTTT
TRBV27	.	TRBJ2-1	.	CASSLRSLDEQFF	TGTGCCAGCAGTTTAAGAAGTTTAGATGAGCAGTTCTTC
TRBV7-9	.	TRBJ1-2	.	CASSPLGPGGYTF	TGTGCCAGCAGCCCCCTGGGACCTGGAGGCTACACCTTC
TRBV4-1	TRBD2	TRBJ2-5	.	CASSQILAGLYQETQYF	TGCGCCAGCAGCCAAATACTAGCGGGCCTGTACCAAGAGACCCAGTACTTC
TRBV5-1	.	TRBJ1-6	few	CASSGGTTRGSPLHF	TGCGCCAGCAGCGGCGGGACAACTCGGGGTTCACCCCTCCACTTT
TRBV12-5	.	TRBJ1-5	.	CASVPSPGHSNQPQHF	TGTGCTAGTGTCCCCTCACCTGGCCATAGCAATCAGCCCCAGCATTTT
TRBV27	.	TRBJ1-5	few	CASSFRTSAQPQHF	TGTGCCAGCAGTTTTAGAACCTCCGCTCAGCCCCAGCATTTT
TRBV5-1	TRBD2	TRBJ2-1	many	CASSLTRTSGLYNEQFF	TGCGCCAGCAGCTTGACGCGGACTAGCGGTCTCTACAATGAGCAGTTCTTC
TRBV12-3/TRBV12-4	.	TRBJ1-5	few	CASSLVGDSNQPQHF	TGTGCCAGCAGTTTAGTAGGGGATAGCAATCAGCCCCAGCATTTT
TRBV5-1	.	TRBJ2-5	many	CASSFGETQYF	TGTGCCAGCAGTTTCGGGGAGACCCAGTACTTC
TRBV7-9	TRBD1	TRBJ1-5	few	CASSTQGAGQPQHF	TGTGCCAGCAGCACACAGGGGGCGGGTCAGCCCCAGCATTTT
TRBV27	.	TRBJ1-1	many	CASSTAGAGNTEAFF	TGTGCCAGCAGTACCGCGGGGGCGGGCAACACTGAAGCTTTCTTT
TRBV6-2/TRBV6-3	TRBD2	TRBJ2-1	.	CASSYSGGIEYNEQFF	TGTGCCAGCAGTTACTCGGGGGGGATCGAATACAATGAGCAGTTCTTC
TRBV5-1	.	TRBJ2-3	.	CARPTPVAGDTQYF	TGCGCCAGGCCAACCCCCGTGGCGGGGGATACGCAGTATTTT
TRBV5-1	TRBD2	TRBJ2-1	many	CASSSELARNYNEQFF	TGCGCCAGCAGCTCGGAACTAGCGAGAAACTACAATGAGCAGTTCTTC
TRBV5-1	.	TRBJ1-1	.	CASSLRAGEAFF	TGCGCCAGCAGCTTGAGGGCAGGTGAAGCTTTCTTT
TRBV24-1	.	TRBJ2-1	few	CATGRDTTYNEQFF	TGTGCCACCGGGAGGGACACGACCTACAATGAGCAGTTCTTC
TRBV4-3	TRBD2	TRBJ2-3	many	CASSQEALAGSDTQYF	TGCGCCAGCAGCCAAGAGGCCCTAGCGGGGTCAGATACGCAGTATTTT
TRBV5-1	TRBD2	TRBJ2-3	few	CASSLGTGGGADTQYF	TGCGCCAGCAGCCTTGGAACGGGGGGTGGAGCAGATACGCAGTATTTT
TRBV4-3	TRBD1	TRBJ1-6	.	CASSQGGTGFSPLHF	TGCGCCAGCAGCCAAGGAGGGACAGGTTTTTCACCCCTCCACTTT
TRBV29-1	.	TRBJ1-1	few	CSANGGDAEAFF	TGCAGCGCTAACGGGGGGGACGCTGAAGCTTTCTTT
TRBV24-1	TRBD1	TRBJ2-2	few	CATSETPGQGYGGELFF	TGTGCCACCAGTGAGACGCCGGGACAGGGATACGGCGGGGAGCTGTTTTTT
TRBV4-1	TRBD2	TRBJ2-7	many	CASSQGLAEQYF	TGCGCCAGCAGCCAGGGACTAGCCGAGCAGTACTTC
TRBV7-2	.	TRBJ2-7	few	CASSFLGLQEYEQYF	TGTGCCAGCAGCTTCTTGGGACTCCAGGAGTACGAGCAGTACTTC
TRBV7-9	TRBD2	TRBJ2-1	few	CASSGYGGASYNEQFF	TGTGCCAGCAGCGGCTACGGGGGGGCCTCCTACAATGAGCAGTTCTTC
TRBV4-2	.	TRBJ2-3	few	CASSPTRERADTQYF	TGTGCCAGCAGCCCGACACGTGAGCGGGCAGATACGCAGTATTTT
TRBV5-1	TRBD1	TRBJ1-1	.	CASSSERTGGEAFF	TGCGCCAGCAGCTCGGAACGGACAGGGGGTGAAGCTTTCTTT
TRBV24-1	TRBD2	TRBJ2-4	few	CATSDPSGGEAKNIQYF	TGTGCCACCAGTGATCCCTCGGGAGGGGAAGCCAAAAACATTCAGTACTTC
TRBV20-1	.	TRBJ2-3	.	CSARRRSSTDTQYF	TGCAGTGCTCGAAGGCGGTCTAGCACAGATACGCAGTATTTT
TRBV6-5	TRBD1	TRBJ1-2	.	CASSGRTGSEYGYTF	TGTGCCAGCAGCGGAAGGACAGGGTCCGAATATGGCTACACCTTC
TRBV9	.	TRBJ1-1	few	CASSAFPGMRTEAFF	TGTGCCAGCAGCGCCTTTCCAGGGATGAGAACTGAAGCTTTCTTT
TRBV18	.	TRBJ2-7	.	CASSPKSGGYEQYF	TGTGCCAGCTCACCAAAATCTGGGGGGTACGAGCAGTACTTC